The 17 T cell receptor beta chains below were found in one sample sequenced in a study of blood T cell repertoires in COVID-19. Profiling relied on immunoSEQ multiplex PCR, and the TCRdb table lists in-frame clones only, not all of them. The repertoire holds over 60,000 clones, with 89% as singletons. The sequenced material came from peripheral blood. The receptors come from a woman in her forties or fifties with active COVID-19.

V gene TRBV27 combines with J gene TRBJ1-5, with 7 bases fitting TRBD1. CDR1 and CDR2 (germline): MNHEY, SMNVEV (reference sequence). J gave up 2 bases and V 2 bases, and 3 bases lay outside the gene matches. The CDR3 has 15 amino acids. CDR3 DNA: TGTGCCAGCAGTTTAACCCAGGGGGGCAATCAGCCCCAGCATTTT. Residues: CASSLTQGGNQPQHF.

The chain couples TRBV18 to TRBJ2-7; 13 bases are shared with TRBD2. Germline V gene sequence: CDR1 KGHSH, CDR2 LQKENI. Unmatched junction bases numbered 2, after V lost 2 bases and J lost 1 base. This CDR3 spans 16 amino acids. The CDR3 reads CASSPSGLAGSYEQYF. The CDR3 DNA follows: TGTGCCAGCTCACCATCGGGACTAGCGGGATCCTACGAGCAGTACTTC.

V usage is TRBV30 and J usage is TRBJ1-6; 9 bases fit TRBD1. The germline V gene encodes CDR1 GTSNPN and CDR2 SVGIG (reference sequence). Trimming removed 2 bases from V and 6 bases from J; junction bases left unmatched: 14. The CDR3 loop spans 18 amino acids. CDR3 loop: CAWSKQDRGLLSNSPLHF. CDR3 in DNA: TGTGCCTGGAGTAAACAGGACAGGGGATTGCTGAGTAATTCACCCCTCCACTTT.

This chain joins TRBV7-3 and TRBJ2-1, with D possibly TRBD2 on 6 matching bases. CDR3 length: 15 amino acids. Germline V gives CDR1 SGHTA, CDR2 FQGTGA. V lost 2 bases to trimming and J lost 6 bases, with 14 bases between them. The CDR3 DNA reads as TGTGCCAGCAGCTTAGGTCTCGGGGGATCCAATGAGCAGTTCTTC. Protein sequence: CASSLGLGGSNEQFF.

The genes are TRBV7-9 and TRBJ2-7; a weak D match, TRBD2 (6 bases). CDR3 length: 13 amino acids. V lost 8 bases and J lost 6, with 17 bases in between. The germline gives CDR1 SEHNR, CDR2 FQNEAQ (reference sequence). The CDR3 loop is CASGQAGGFEQYF. Here the CDR3 DNA reads TGTGCCAGCGGGCAAGCGGGCGGTTTCGAGCAGTACTTC.

A few counts support this clone. The rearrangement links TRBV4-1 to TRBJ2-2; D may be TRBD2 (6 bases). This CDR3 has 16 amino acids. Trimming removed 1 base at V and 4 bases at J, with 13 bases between. Germline CDR1 reads MGHRA; CDR2 reads YSYEKL. The CDR3 protein is CASSQATSRGTGELFF. CDR3 coding DNA: TGCGCCAGCAGCCAAGCTACGTCGCGGGGCACCGGGGAGCTGTTTTTT.

The V and J genes are TRBV7-3 and TRBJ2-3; a weak D match, TRBD1 (6 bases). The CDR3 covers 16 residues. Germline lookup yields CDR1 SGHTA and CDR2 FQGTGA. V lost 2 bases and J 5 bases, leaving 17 bases between the germline ends. The CDR3 spells CASSLASRAGEDTQYF. Written as DNA, the CDR3 is TGTGCCAGCAGCTTAGCCTCTCGGGCAGGGGAAGATACGCAGTATTTT.

V and J are TRBV25-1 and TRBJ2-1, with TRBD2 identical over 13 bases. CDR3 length: 13 amino acids. The germline CDR1 and CDR2 sequences are MGHDK and SYGVNS. Trimming cost V 8 bases and J 6 bases; bases outside gene matches: 1. The CDR3 DNA follows: TGTGCCAGCCGGACTAGCGGGAGCAATGAGCAGTTCTTC. Protein sequence: CASRTSGSNEQFF.

This sequence joins TRBV25-1 and TRBJ2-1; TRBD2 aligns across 8 bases. Germline CDR1 and CDR2: MGHDK and SYGVNS. The CDR3 spans 15 residues. With 2 bases clipped from V and 2 bases from J, the junction kept 2 bases outside the gene matches. The CDR3 sequence is CASSEAGLAYNEQFF. CDR3 coding DNA: TGTGCCAGCAGTGAAGCGGGACTAGCCTACAATGAGCAGTTCTTC.

This sequence joins TRBV28 and TRBJ2-1, with 8 bases aligning to TRBD2. Looked up from germline, CDR1 is MDHEN and CDR2 is SYDVKM. The CDR3 consists of 15 residues. Germline trimming cut 3 bases from V and 9 bases from J; bases unmatched to any gene: 10. In DNA, the CDR3 is TGTGCCAGCAGTTTTTATCGGGAGGGCCTTGGTGAGCAGTTCTTC. Its translation is CASSFYREGLGEQFF.

This chain uses TRBV5-1 with TRBJ2-1, with 11 bases lining up with TRBD2. The ends lost 6 bases at V and 12 bases at J; junction bases unmatched: 2. The CDR3 totals 11 residues. CDR1 and CDR2 from the germline V gene are SGHRS and YFSETQ. In nucleotides, the CDR3 is TGCGCCAGCAATAGCGGGAGGGTGCAGTTCTTC. This encodes CASNSGRVQFF.

This chain connects TRBV18 to TRBJ2-7; 7 bases are a match to TRBD1. V was clipped by 3 bases and J by 2 bases; unmatched bases: 7. CDR1 KGHSH and CDR2 LQKENI come from the germline V gene. The length of the CDR3 is 15 residues. The CDR3 DNA reads as TGTGCCAGCTCACCGCCCCAGGGGGTCCCCTACGAGCAGTACTTC. It is translated as CASSPPQGVPYEQYF. The full variable domain, completed using reference TRBV18 and TRBJ2-7, is NAGVMQNPRHLVRRRGQEARLRCSPMKGHSHVYWYRQLPEEGLKFMVYLQKENIIDESGMPKERFSAEFPKEGPSILRIQQVVRGDSAAYFCASSPPQGVPYEQYFGPGTRLTVT.

The chain links TRBV10-3 to TRBJ1-2; D ambiguous. V gave up 0 bases and J gave up 7 bases, with 6 bases separating them. The CDR3 sequence is 12 residues long. Germline CDR1 and CDR2: ENHRY and SYGVKD. The CDR3 spells CAISESQVGYTF. In DNA, the CDR3 is TGTGCCATCAGTGAGTCCCAGGTTGGCTACACCTTC.

This chain uses TRBV3-1 (or the pseudogene TRBV3-2) with TRBJ2-3; 7 bases are shared with TRBD2. Trimming took 4 bases from V and 14 from J; bases not matched to a gene: 12. Germline CDR1 reads LGHDT; CDR2 reads YNNKEL (reference sequence). CDR3 length: 13 amino acids. The CDR3 region has the DNA TGTGCCAGCAGCCCTTCAGAGGGAGGGCCCCGGTATTTT. It encodes CASSPSEGGPRYF.

J is TRBJ1-1 and V is TRBV30; tentative D call: TRBD1 (5 bases). Germline V lookup: CDR1 GTSNPN, CDR2 SVGIG (reference sequence). This CDR3 contains 13 residues. V gave up 2 bases and J gave up 2 bases, with 9 bases separating them. CDR3 protein: CAWSTGGNTEAFF. The CDR3 DNA reads as TGTGCCTGGAGTACCGGGGGTAACACTGAAGCTTTCTTT.

This clone was seen just once. This CDR3 is CASSRVGAEAFF. CDR3 sequence (DNA): TGTGCCAGTAGTAGGGTCGGGGCTGAAGCTTTCTTT. The V and J genes are TRBV19 and TRBJ1-1; D uncertain. V lost 4 bases and J 6 bases, leaving 9 bases between the germline ends. The CDR3 runs to 12 residues. Germline assignment: CDR1 LNHDA and CDR2 SQIVND (reference sequence).

The rearrangement uses TRBV10-3 and TRBJ2-3, with D tentatively TRBD1 (5 bases). The CDR3 loop spans 14 amino acids. V was cut by 5 bases and J by 1 base, with 10 bases left in between. Germline V CDR1 and CDR2: ENHRY, SYGVKD. CDR3 sequence: CAISRGEGTDTQYF. The DNA for the CDR3 is TGTGCCATCAGTAGGGGTGAGGGCACAGATACGCAGTATTTT.